This TCR beta chain comes out of a study of regulatory T cells in long-lasting Graves disease. This clonotype was seen only a few times. Its antigen is not known. Study-level findings and limits: Newly diagnosed disease favored TRBV20-1 and TRBJ2-1 over persistent disease. Sharing of public clonotypes was greater in persistent patients (around 2,500) than in new patients (around 1,000).

The authors built TCR beta libraries using iRepertoire HTBI primers and Arm-PCR of CDR3 regions. Via MiXCR, TCRdb re-called the multiplex PCR reads, giving one row per CDR3 protein. The data hold almost 350,000 distinct CDR3 sequences, with around a fifth observed a single time. There are 15 residues in the CDR3. Germline V gives CDR1 KGHSH, CDR2 LQKENI. Trimming removed 2 bases from V and 6 bases from J, with 14 bases in between. Noted time point: persistent/refractory GD, antithyroid drugs over 5 years with positive TRAb. RNA from PBMCs was the source of the TCR library. The source of the patients was an endocrinology department in Xi'an, China.

The receptor was isolated from a female donor with Graves disease. Here the sequenced sample was peripheral blood mononuclear cells (PBMCs), taken when the disease was refractory, from a patient treated with antithyroid drugs. V usage is TRBV18 and J usage is TRBJ1-5; the D gene is possibly TRBD1 (6 bases). CDR3 in amino acids: CASSPARGGVQPQHF. CDR3 DNA sequence: TGTGCCAGCTCACCAGCGAGAGGGGGGGTTCAGCCCCAGCATTTT.